One and the same sample provided the 29 T cell receptor beta chains below, sequenced in a study of OX40 agonist ivuxolimab in advanced cancers. Receptor libraries were prepared by the immunoSEQ multiplex PCR assay. TCRdb mirrors the immuneACCESS table, restricted to in-frame sequences. Some clones are absent from its copies; in checked studies, under half trace to an unresolved V gene, and the reason for the others is unknown. In this sample the table shows fewer than 50,000 clones, approximately 80% of which occur a single time. Around 8% of the sample belongs to the ten largest clones. Sample: CD4+ or CD8+ T cells sorted from blood, taken in a trial of the OX40 agonist ivuxolimab. These receptors all come from an adult with an advanced solid tumor such as melanoma, head and neck, liver or kidney cancer.

This clone occurred once. The genes are TRBV6-5 and TRBJ2-1, with 8 bases lining up with TRBD1. With V trimmed by 6 bases and J by 7 bases, 8 bases remained unmatched. Per germline, CDR1 MNHEY and CDR2 SVGAGI. The CDR3 is 14 amino acids. The chain's CDR3 is CASSPGTGLNEQFF. The CDR3, as DNA: TGTGCCAGCAGCCCCGGGACAGGATTGAATGAGCAGTTCTTC.

The chain's CDR3 is CASSSNRGLGADTQYF. CDR3 bases: TGTGCCAGCAGCTCGAACAGGGGACTAGGCGCAGATACGCAGTATTTT. This rearrangement joins TRBV13 to TRBJ2-3, with a weak D call TRBD2 (8 bases). The CDR3 is 16 amino acids. CDR1 is PRHDT and CDR2 is FYEKMQ in the germline V gene (reference sequence). Trimming took off 4 bases at V and 4 bases at J, with 18 bases between the two ends.

This clone has only a few counts. The chain has TRBV6-5 and TRBJ2-2; D is undetermined. V lost 1 base and J 2 bases, leaving 2 bases between the germline ends. The length of the CDR3 is 13 residues. Germline lookup yields CDR1 MNHEY and CDR2 SVGAGI. The CDR3 bases are TGTGCCAGCAGTTACTTTAACACCGGGGAGCTGTTTTTT. This gives the protein CASSYFNTGELFF.

The chain recombines TRBV7-6 with TRBJ2-5, with D unresolved. Germline V gene lookup returns CDR1 SGHVS and CDR2 FNYEAQ. The CDR3 is made up of 14 amino acids. Trimming removed 4 bases from V and 3 bases from J, with 12 bases in between. The CDR3 nucleotides read TGTGCCAGCAGCTCCTTCCCGCTCGAAGAGACCCAGTACTTC. It is translated as CASSSFPLEETQYF. The variable domain in full, completed from reference TRBV7-6 and TRBJ2-5, reads GAGVSQSPRYKVTKRGQDVALRCDPISGHVSLYWYRQALGQGPEFLTYFNYEAQQDKSGLPNDRFSAERPEGSISTLTIQRTEQRDSAMYRCASSSFPLEETQYFGPGTRLLVL.

The rearrangement links TRBV5-4 to TRBJ1-1, with D hard to call. CDR1 and CDR2 from the germline V gene are SGHNT and YYREEE (reference sequence). CDR3 size: 14 residues. Trimming pared 2 bases from V and 5 bases from J, leaving 13 bases between. The CDR3 loop reads CASSLEGRGTEAFF. The CDR3 DNA reads TGTGCCAGCAGCTTAGAGGGAAGAGGGACTGAAGCTTTCTTT.

This chain uses TRBV18 with TRBJ1-1, with D possibly matching TRBD1 (5 bases). CDR3 length: 16 amino acids. V lost 3 bases and J 1 base, leaving 15 bases between the germline ends. The germline V gene encodes CDR1 KGHSH and CDR2 LQKENI. The CDR3 nucleotides read TGTGCCAGCTCACCGGGATTGGGACGTACGAACACTGAAGCTTTCTTT. Translating gives CASSPGLGRTNTEAFF.

V gene TRBV7-9 combines with J gene TRBJ2-7; D is unresolved. From germline, CDR1 is SEHNR and CDR2 FQNEAQ (reference sequence). There are 15 residues in the CDR3. The V gene lost 5 bases and the J gene lost 4 bases, with 18 bases spanning the gap. CDR3 sequence reads: CASSLQGGSVYEQYF. The CDR3 bases are TGTGCCAGCAGCCTACAAGGTGGGTCGGTTTACGAGCAGTACTTC.

The sample holds one count of this clone. The V and J genes are TRBV4-1 and TRBJ2-4; no definite D call. Trimming pared 4 bases from V and 1 base from J, leaving 11 bases between. Germline CDR1 reads MGHRA; CDR2 reads YSYEKL. The CDR3 loop spans 15 amino acids. The CDR3 loop reads CASSLIAGAKNIQYF. In DNA form, the CDR3 reads TGCGCCAGCAGCCTCATAGCTGGGGCCAAAAACATTCAGTACTTC.

This clone was seen once. V usage is TRBV19 and J usage is TRBJ2-5; 7 nucleotides match TRBD2. This CDR3 has 15 amino acids. V shed 3 bases, J shed 1 base, and the junction held 5 bases outside the gene matches. Germline CDR1 LNHDA, CDR2 SQIVND (reference sequence). For the CDR3, the DNA is TGTGCCAGTAGTATTTGGCTAGCGGTCCAAGAGACCCAGTACTTC. Its translation: CASSIWLAVQETQYF.

This chain uses TRBV2 with TRBJ1-5; D ambiguous. There are 17 residues in the CDR3. Trimming took 4 bases from V and 1 from J, leaving 17 bases between them. In germline, CDR1 is SNHLY, CDR2 FYNNEI. The CDR3 loop is CASSGRSGWGSNQPQHF. CDR3 nucleotide sequence: TGTGCCAGCAGTGGTCGTTCAGGATGGGGAAGCAATCAGCCCCAGCATTTT.

By share, this clone ranks as medium-sized. V and J are TRBV7-8 and TRBJ2-7, with 8 bases lining up with TRBD1. The CDR3 totals 14 residues. Germline CDR1 is SGHVS and CDR2 is FQNEAQ. Trimming cost V 5 bases and J 3 bases; bases outside gene matches: 6. Written as DNA, the CDR3 is TGTGCCAGCAGCGGGGGGACAGGAGACTACGAGCAGTACTTC. Protein product: CASSGGTGDYEQYF.

The chain carries TRBV4-1 and TRBJ1-2; D call uncertain. CDR1 is MGHRA, CDR2 YSYEKL, per germline. This CDR3 spans 15 amino acids. The V gene lost 1 base and the J gene lost 0 bases, with 9 bases spanning the gap. CDR3 DNA: TGCGCCAGCAGCCAAGCTGGAGGTGCTAACTATGGCTACACCTTC. It codes for CASSQAGGANYGYTF.

The chain employs TRBV9 and TRBJ1-1; D is unclear. This CDR3 has 14 residues. Germline V lookup: CDR1 SGDLS, CDR2 YYNGEE. V was clipped by 0 bases and J by 10 bases, with 16 bases between them. For the CDR3, the DNA is TGTGCCAGCAGCGTAGGGGTCGATTTCTTACGAGCTTTCTTT. Translation gives CASSVGVDFLRAFF.

The chain couples TRBV27 to TRBJ2-7; TRBD2 agrees at 11 bases. Unmatched junction bases numbered 3, after V lost 4 bases and J lost 4 bases. The CDR3 extends over 14 amino acids. Germline V gene lookup returns CDR1 MNHEY and CDR2 SMNVEV (reference sequence). Here the CDR3 DNA reads TGTGCCAGCAGTTCGGGACTAGCGGTTTACGAGCAGTACTTC. This translates into CASSSGLAVYEQYF.

This clone has a single count. This rearrangement joins TRBV27 to TRBJ2-7; the D gene could be TRBD1 or TRBD2 (6 bases each). The CDR3 consists of 15 residues. Trimming removed 7 bases from V and 5 bases from J, with 21 bases in between. The germline V gene has CDR1 MNHEY and CDR2 SMNVEV (reference sequence). The CDR3 region is CASTNLRGVGHEQYF. For the CDR3, the DNA is TGTGCCAGCACCAATCTAAGGGGGGTCGGCCACGAGCAGTACTTC.

The rearrangement joins TRBV4-1 to TRBJ2-1; D remains unclear. Per the germline V gene, CDR1 is MGHRA and CDR2 is YSYEKL. V shed 2 bases and J shed 7 bases, with 15 bases lying between them. The CDR3 consists of 15 residues. The CDR3 DNA is TGCGCCAGCAGCCAACTGAGAGGTCGGTGGAATGAGCAGTTCTTC. It specifies CASSQLRGRWNEQFF.

V gene TRBV2 combines with J gene TRBJ2-5; D is uncertain. V lost 5 bases to trimming and J lost 5 bases, with 9 bases between them. Germline CDR1 SNHLY, CDR2 FYNNEI. The CDR3 extends over 12 amino acids. The CDR3 nucleotides read TGTGCCAGCAGTTACTACGGGGAGACCCAGTACTTC. Amino acid sequence: CASSYYGETQYF.

In this sample, this clone turned up once. The V gene is TRBV7-2, the J gene TRBJ2-7; D remains ambiguous. The DNA end is more similar to TRBJ2-1, so the J call may be wrong. Germline CDR1 is SGHTA and CDR2 is FQGNSA. CDR3 length: 16 amino acids. As DNA, the CDR3 is TGTGCCAGCAGCTCTCGTCAGTGGCCCCGATACAATGAGCAGTTCTTC. This sequence encodes CASSSRQWPRYNEQFF.

V usage is TRBV5-1 and J usage is TRBJ2-1; D may correspond to TRBD1 or TRBD2 (5 bases each). This CDR3 spans 14 amino acids. Trimming removed 4 bases at V and 10 bases at J, with 18 bases between. In germline, CDR1 is SGHRS, CDR2 YFSETQ. CDR3 residues: CASSTLSPREEQFF. The CDR3 coding sequence is TGCGCCAGCAGCACCCTGAGCCCCAGGGAGGAGCAGTTCTTC.

J is TRBJ2-1 and V is TRBV5-1, with TRBD1 as a possible D gene (6 bases). The V gene's germline CDR1 is SGHRS and CDR2 YFSETQ. Trimming cost V 0 bases and J 1 base, with 8 bases left between them. The CDR3 consists of 15 residues. The CDR3 region has the DNA TGCGCCAGCAGCTTGGCAGGGGAATCCTACAATGAGCAGTTCTTC. As protein: CASSLAGESYNEQFF.

This chain joins TRBV9 and TRBJ2-3, with 7 bases identical to TRBD2. The CDR3 is made up of 15 amino acids. The V and J ends lost 7 bases and 3 bases, in that order; junction bases with no gene match: 11. Looked up from germline, CDR1 is SGDLS and CDR2 is YYNGEE. The CDR3 spells CASDRRGGGTDTQYF. CDR3 coding DNA: TGTGCCAGCGATCGAAGAGGCGGGGGTACAGATACGCAGTATTTT.

The gene calls are TRBV11-2 and TRBJ2-5, with 8 bases that match TRBD1. Looked up from germline, CDR1 is SGHAT and CDR2 is FQNNGV. There are 16 residues in the CDR3. J lost 4 bases, V lost 0 bases, and 7 bases had no gene match. The CDR3 loop is CASSLEGLQGGETQYF. In DNA, the CDR3 is TGTGCCAGCAGCTTAGAAGGGTTACAGGGGGGAGAGACCCAGTACTTC.

The J gene is TRBJ2-2, the V gene TRBV19; D may be TRBD1 (6 bases). The CDR3 is 15 amino acids. Germline V gene lookup returns CDR1 LNHDA and CDR2 SQIVND (reference sequence). Deletions cut 5 bases from V and 3 bases from J, with 13 bases between. CDR3 loop: CASSGSTGYTGELFF. Written as DNA, the CDR3 is TGTGCCAGTAGTGGCTCGACAGGATACACCGGGGAGCTGTTTTTT. Full variable domain (remainder filled in from reference TRBV19 and TRBJ2-2): DGGITQSPKYLFRKEGQNVTLSCEQNLNHDAMYWYRQDPGQGLRLIYYSQIVNDFQKGDIAEGYSVSREKKESFPLTVTSAQKNPTAFYLCASSGSTGYTGELFFGEGSRLTVL.

A remark on this clone: Likely a read error: the CDR3 ends without its conserved phenylalanine or tryptophan. The chain combines TRBV9 with TRBJ2-7; 9 bases map to TRBD2. The CDR3 covers 14 residues. V lost 4 bases and J lost 5; bases outside the gene matches: 7. Germline V gene sequence: CDR1 SGDLS, CDR2 YYNGEE. The CDR3 DNA sequence: TGTGCCAGCAGCCTTACCGGGACTAGCAACGAGCAGTACCTC. Amino acids: CASSLTGTSNEQYL.

The chain combines TRBV10-3 with TRBJ2-1; D might be TRBD1 (5 bases). Trimming took off 6 bases at V and 3 bases at J, with 15 bases between the two ends. Germline assignment: CDR1 ENHRY and CDR2 SYGVKD. The CDR3 is made up of 15 amino acids. CDR3 sequence reads: CAIRAQGQNYNEQFF. The CDR3 coding sequence is TGTGCCATCAGAGCGCAAGGACAAAACTACAATGAGCAGTTCTTC.

The chain links TRBV7-9 to TRBJ2-7, with D unresolved. This CDR3 has 14 residues. Per the germline V gene, CDR1 is SEHNR and CDR2 is FQNEAQ (reference sequence). V was trimmed by 5 bases and J by 0 bases, leaving 11 bases between them. The CDR3 coding sequence is TGTGCCAGCAGCCACCCTGCGGACTCCTACGAGCAGTACTTC. Translated, it gives CASSHPADSYEQYF.

V usage is TRBV6-6 and J usage is TRBJ1-3; D uncertain. The CDR3 length is 13 residues. V lost 2 bases and J lost 2, with 4 bases in between. The germline gives CDR1 MNHNY, CDR2 SVGAGI (reference sequence). The CDR3 region has the DNA TGTGCCAGCAGTTACCCCCCTGGAAACACCATATATTTT. It translates to CASSYPPGNTIYF.

The chain employs TRBV5-1 and TRBJ2-1, with D possibly being TRBD2 (5 bases). This CDR3 comprises 16 residues. Germline V gene sequence: CDR1 SGHRS, CDR2 YFSETQ. V was trimmed by 0 bases and J by 5 bases, leaving 15 bases between them. CDR3 DNA: TGCGCCAGCAGCTTGGAAACGGGAATCTCAAACAATGAGCAGTTCTTC. It encodes CASSLETGISNNEQFF.

This clone was recorded only once. V usage is TRBV5-1 and J usage is TRBJ1-6, with D perhaps matching TRBD1 (5 bases). V gave up 4 bases and J gave up 5 bases, with 10 bases separating them. The V gene's germline CDR1 is SGHRS and CDR2 YFSETQ. The CDR3 spans 14 residues. The CDR3: CASSEGLNNSPLHF. In DNA form, the CDR3 reads TGCGCCAGCAGCGAGGGACTCAATAATTCACCCCTCCACTTT.